This T cell receptor beta chain was profiled in a study of T-cell memory formation after mild COVID-19. This clonotype was observed a single time. What it binds is not known. TCRdb ran MiXCR on the 5' RACE reads and lists one entry per CDR3 protein. The table has fewer than 250,000 distinct CDR3 sequences, roughly 27% seen once. Whole-study findings and limits: Clones shrinking from day 15 to 85 showed even CD4/CD8 mixes; later expanders tilted CD4+. Mostly located in CM and EM were contracting CD4+ clones, with contracting CD8+ clones located in EMRA. Memory sampled before infection contained some responding clones, suggesting cross-reactive memory joined.

CDR3 size: 11 residues. Germline assignment: CDR1 LNHDA and CDR2 SQIVND (reference sequence). With 1 base removed from V and 7 bases from J, the gap between germline ends came to 2 bases. The sequenced sample was PBMCs or a T cell subset sorted from them (not recorded which). The sequence was obtained from an adult woman who had mild COVID-19 (a few samples of this study predate the infection). Cell type and time point are not known. V gene TRBV19 combines with J gene TRBJ2-1; D not certain. The DNA of the CDR3 is TGTGCCAGTAGTATAGCAAATGAGCAGTTCTTC. Its translation is CASSIANEQFF.